Listed here are 10 T cell receptor beta chains from one sample, sequenced in a study of blood T cell repertoires in COVID-19. Sequencing was performed with immunoSEQ multiplex PCR; in TCRdb, only in-frame clones are kept and a portion is missing. The table records roughly 170,000 clones, approximately 90% of them present only once. The sample consisted of peripheral blood. The receptors stem from a woman aged 18-30 years who had recovered from COVID-19.

This clone has just one count. This chain joins TRBV6-2 or TRBV6-3 and TRBJ1-2; D is unclear. Germline loops: CDR1 MNHEY, CDR2 SVGEGT. Trimming took off 3 bases at V and 4 bases at J, with 9 bases between the two ends. The CDR3 sequence is 13 residues long. DNA for the CDR3: TGTGCCAGCAGTTATGGGGAGCTCTATGGCTACACCTTC. As protein: CASSYGELYGYTF.

Only a few counts were recorded for this clone. The chain recombines TRBV29-1 with TRBJ1-2, with D uncertain. Looked up from germline, CDR1 is SQVTM and CDR2 is ANQGSEA. With 0 bases removed from V and 0 bases from J, the gap between germline ends came to 8 bases. The CDR3 is 14 amino acids. The CDR3 DNA follows: TGCAGCGTTGAAGATCGCGGCGCTAACTATGGCTACACCTTC. As protein: CSVEDRGANYGYTF.

This sequence joins TRBV3-1 (or the pseudogene TRBV3-2) and TRBJ1-2; TRBD1 is a possible D gene (5 bases). The V gene lost 1 base and the J gene lost 8 bases, with 11 bases spanning the gap. The V gene's germline CDR1 is LGHDT and CDR2 YNNKEL (reference sequence). The CDR3 spans 13 residues. The CDR3 here is CASSQAGGGGYTF. In DNA, the CDR3 is TGTGCCAGCAGCCAAGCTGGGGGGGGAGGCTACACCTTC.

The gene calls are TRBV11-3 and TRBJ2-2; D perhaps matches TRBD2 (6 bases). The CDR3 has 17 residues. Trimming stripped 0 bases from V and 1 base from J, with 12 bases between. Germline assignment: CDR1 SGHNT and CDR2 YENEEA. The CDR3 loop reads CASSLDFTGRNTGELFF. CDR3 DNA sequence: TGTGCCAGCAGCTTAGATTTTACCGGGAGGAACACCGGGGAGCTGTTTTTT. Together with reference TRBV11-3 and TRBJ2-2, the CDR3 gives the full variable domain: EAGVVQSPRYKIIEKKQPVAFWCNPISGHNTLYWYLQNLGQGPELLIRYENEEAVDDSQLPKDRFSAERLKGVDSTLKIQPAELGDSAVYLCASSLDFTGRNTGELFFGEGSRLTVL.

This clone was observed once. The CDR3 coding sequence is TGTGCTAGTGGTTTGGACAGGGTTGGGGATACGCAGTATTTT. This gives the protein CASGLDRVGDTQYF. This chain uses TRBV12-5 with TRBJ2-3; D possibly corresponds to TRBD1 (6 bases). The CDR3 runs 14 residues. The V end was cut by 1 base, the J end by 6 bases, with 11 bases between. Germline V lookup: CDR1 LGHNT, CDR2 FRNRAP.

The chain links TRBV7-2 to TRBJ1-2; TRBD1 matches at 7 bases. V was pared by 5 bases and J by 2 bases, with 5 bases of the junction left unmatched. The CDR3 length is 14 residues. The germline gives CDR1 SGHTA, CDR2 FQGNSA. CDR3 DNA: TGTGCCAGCAGCACCGGGACAGCCAACTATGGCTACACCTTC. It is translated as CASSTGTANYGYTF.

This sequence joins TRBV20-1 and TRBJ1-5; unclear D gene. Trimming shortened V by 0 bases and J by 7 bases, and 4 bases separated the two germline ends. Germline V gene data show CDR1 as DFQATT and CDR2 as SNEGSKA (reference sequence). The CDR3 totals 11 residues. CDR3 sequence reads: CSAREGQPQHF. DNA for the CDR3: TGCAGTGCTAGAGAGGGCCAGCCCCAGCATTTT.

The chain couples TRBV7-3 to TRBJ2-1; 9 bases are shared with TRBD2. The CDR3 length is 18 residues. The germline V gene encodes CDR1 SGHTA and CDR2 FQGTGA. Trimming cost V 5 bases and J 4 bases; bases outside gene matches: 15. CDR3 residues: CASSPRSGGLPQYNEQFF. As DNA, the CDR3 is TGTGCCAGCAGCCCGCGAAGCGGGGGGCTTCCACAGTACAATGAGCAGTTCTTC.

The genes are TRBV11-1 and TRBJ2-1, with TRBD2 matching over 9 bases. The V gene's germline CDR1 is SGHAT and CDR2 FQDESV (reference sequence). The CDR3 loop spans 15 amino acids. V dropped 5 bases and J dropped 9; count of bases not matched to a gene: 11. The CDR3 region has the DNA TGTGCCAGCAGCCCGCACGGCGGGAGGGAGGCTGAGCAGTTCTTC. Residues: CASSPHGGREAEQFF.

The chain is built from TRBV5-6 and TRBJ2-3, with 12 bases identical to TRBD2. CDR3 length: 16 amino acids. V was pared by 4 bases and J by 6 bases, with 9 bases of the junction left unmatched. CDR1 and CDR2 from the germline V gene are SGHDT and YYEEEE. This CDR3 reads CASSPGLAGTLDTQYF. In DNA form, the CDR3 reads TGTGCCAGCAGCCCCGGACTAGCGGGGACCCTCGATACGCAGTATTTT.